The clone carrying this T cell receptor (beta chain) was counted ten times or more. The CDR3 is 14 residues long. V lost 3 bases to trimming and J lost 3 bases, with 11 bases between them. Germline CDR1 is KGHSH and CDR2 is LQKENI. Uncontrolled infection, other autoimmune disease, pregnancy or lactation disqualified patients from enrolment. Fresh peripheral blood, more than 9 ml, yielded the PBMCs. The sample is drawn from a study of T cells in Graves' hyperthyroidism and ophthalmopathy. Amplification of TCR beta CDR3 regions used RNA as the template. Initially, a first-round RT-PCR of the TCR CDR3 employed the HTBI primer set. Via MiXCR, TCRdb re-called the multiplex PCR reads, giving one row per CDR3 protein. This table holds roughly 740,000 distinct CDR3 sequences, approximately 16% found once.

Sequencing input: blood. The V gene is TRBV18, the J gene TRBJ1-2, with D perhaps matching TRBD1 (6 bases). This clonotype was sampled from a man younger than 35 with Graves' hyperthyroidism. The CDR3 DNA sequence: TGTGCCAGCTCACCCAACAGGGACCACTATGGCTACACCTTC. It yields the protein CASSPNRDHYGYTF.